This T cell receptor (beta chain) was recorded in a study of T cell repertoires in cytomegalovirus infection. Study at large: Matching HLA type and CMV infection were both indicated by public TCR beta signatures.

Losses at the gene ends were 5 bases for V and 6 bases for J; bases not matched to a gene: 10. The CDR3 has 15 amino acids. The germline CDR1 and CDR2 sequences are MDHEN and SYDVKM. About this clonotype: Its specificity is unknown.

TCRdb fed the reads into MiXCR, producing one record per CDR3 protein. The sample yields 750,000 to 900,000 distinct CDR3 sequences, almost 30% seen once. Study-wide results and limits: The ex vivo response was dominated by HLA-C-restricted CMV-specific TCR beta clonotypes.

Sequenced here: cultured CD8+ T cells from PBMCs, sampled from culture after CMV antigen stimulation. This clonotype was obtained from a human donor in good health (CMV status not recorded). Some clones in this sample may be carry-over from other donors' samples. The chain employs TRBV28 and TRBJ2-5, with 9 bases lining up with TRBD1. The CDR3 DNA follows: TGTGCCAGCAGTGTCTCGACAGGGGGTGTCAAGACCCAGTACTTC. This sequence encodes CASSVSTGGVKTQYF.